This T cell receptor beta chain was captured in a study of radiation and T cells in renal cell carcinoma. Regarding the study as a whole: Baseline intratumoral clonotype presence is unknown without pretreatment biopsies.

As for time point: blood 4 weeks post-SBRT, at nephrectomy. Treatment given: 15 Gy SBRT to primary tumor, nephrectomy 4 weeks later. Serial blood draws occurred at baseline and 2 and 4 weeks post-SBRT. Notes on this clone: Its specificity is not known.

Only in-frame clones appear in the TCRdb table, and some are missing; sequencing was by immunoSEQ multiplex PCR. The sample carries around 100,000 clones, approximately 82% recorded once. Germline loops: CDR1 MNHEY, CDR2 SVGAGI. This CDR3 is built from 14 residues. The ends were cut back, 0 bases at V and 9 bases at J, with 15 bases in the middle. The source material was blood, sampled from a patient whose treatment included radiotherapy and nephrectomy. The chain carries TRBV6-5 and TRBJ2-7, with D perhaps given as TRBD1 or TRBD2 (5 bases each). The TCR was taken from a man aged 55 to 70 with renal cell carcinoma. CDR3 residues: CASSYSISSGRQYF. The CDR3 nucleotides read TGTGCCAGCAGTTACTCGATTAGTTCGGGACGGCAGTACTTC.